The TCR beta chain under discussion was sequenced for a study of T cells in women clearing cervical HPV infection. Background on the study: Case blood was drawn a median about 23 weeks after lesion detection. Study results and limitations: CIN3+ cases had significantly higher TCR repertoire richness than controls, but evenness did not differ.

Details on this clone: Its antigen is not known. The CDR3 goes on 3 residues after the read ends, and that part is filled in from the germline J gene.

Some clones are missing from TCRdb's copy, which holds only in-frame ones; the method was immunoSEQ multiplex PCR. This sample's clone table lists some 31,000 clones. The CDR3 runs 16 residues. The V and J ends lost 2 bases and 1 base, in that order; junction bases with no gene match: 5. The V gene's germline CDR1 is WNHNN and CDR2 SYGVQD (reference sequence). The TCR was taken from a woman aged 18 to 75 with a cervical HPV16 infection that either progressed to CIN3+ or cleared (not recorded which). The V and J genes are TRBV10-1 and TRBJ1-1; 9 positions agree with TRBD1. Source material: blood buffy coat. Here the CDR3 reads CASSEKTGGTNTEAFF. The part of the CDR3 DNA that was read is TGCGCCAGCAGTGAGAAGACAGGGGGGACGAACACTGAA.